A selection of T cell receptor beta chains follows, all from one sample in a study of blood T cells in healthy people across ages. TCRdb redid the calling of the 5' RACE reads with MiXCR, one entry per CDR3 protein. This sample has 1.5 million to 2 million distinct CDR3 sequences, with around half found just once. Sequenced input: blood. The origin of the receptors is a woman aged 40 to 49 in good health. The CDR3 runs from the conserved cysteine through the conserved F or W. Each record gives: D gene, J gene, V gene, clone size, CDR3 DNA, CDR3 protein. The D gene is left open where the match is weak. Where a row states a size, it is once, few, many or the class of an expanded clone; other rows omit it.

NA TRBJ2-7 TRBV29-1 many TGCAGCGTTGAAGGGGTCAGGAGCTCCTACGAGCAGTACTTC CSVEGVRSSYEQYF
NA TRBJ2-7 TRBV6-1 few TGTGCCAGCGGGCCTACAGGGTACGAGCAGTACTTC CASGPTGYEQYF
NA TRBJ2-3 TRBV9 few TGTGCCAGCAGCCTCTCCGGGACGGGGGGCCGCTCGGATACGCAGTATTTT CASSLSGTGGRSDTQYF
TRBD2 TRBJ2-5 TRBV27 few TGTGCCAGCAGTTTGGGGTCCCTAGCGGGATACCAAGAGACCCAGTACTTC CASSLGSLAGYQETQYF
TRBD1 TRBJ1-2 TRBV5-1 NA TGCGCCAGCAGCTTCGTGACAGGGACATCTAACTATGGCTACACCTTC CASSFVTGTSNYGYTF
NA TRBJ2-1 TRBV20-1 NA TGCAGCAGGGACTCCCCGCGGGATGAGCAGTTCTTC CSRDSPRDEQFF
NA TRBJ2-3 TRBV20-1 NA TGCAGTGGCTCTGGGGGGGCCCAAGATACGCAGTATTTT CSGSGGAQDTQYF
NA TRBJ2-3 TRBV5-1 NA TGCGCCAGCAGCTTGAGGTTGAAAACTAGCACAGATACGCAGTATTTT CASSLRLKTSTDTQYF
TRBD2 TRBJ2-3 TRBV4-3 NA TGCGCCAGCAGCCAGGGACTAGCCCGCGAAGATACGCAGTATTTT CASSQGLAREDTQYF
TRBD2 TRBJ2-5 TRBV9 NA TGTGCCAGCAGCTTGAGGACTAGCGCCCAAGAGACCCAGTACTTC CASSLRTSAQETQYF
NA TRBJ1-6 TRBV12-3/TRBV12-4 NA TGTGCCAGCAGTCCCCTACTCGGGGGTTCACCCCTCCACTTT CASSPLLGGSPLHF
TRBD1 TRBJ1-1 TRBV28 NA TGTGCCAGCAGTCGACAGGGGGTCCGGACCACTGAAGCTTTCTTT CASSRQGVRTTEAFF
TRBD1 TRBJ2-1 TRBV28 NA TGTGCCAGCAGCTATACCTACCGGGACAGGGACAATGAGCAGTTCTTC CASSYTYRDRDNEQFF
TRBD1 TRBJ1-2 TRBV20-1 NA TGCAGTGCTGGTGACAGGGGGAATGGCTACACCTTC CSAGDRGNGYTF
NA TRBJ2-5 TRBV6-5 once TGTGCCAGCAGTTACGACACAGGGCGTGGGGAGACCCAGTACTTC CASSYDTGRGETQYF
TRBD1 TRBJ2-1 TRBV20-1 NA TGCAGTGCTAGAGATTCGAAACAGGGGTCACTAAATGAGCAGTTCTTC CSARDSKQGSLNEQFF
NA TRBJ2-7 TRBV2 NA TGTGCCGGCAGTTCACAGGGAATGGGCTACGAGCAGTACTTC CAGSSQGMGYEQYF
NA TRBJ2-6 TRBV5-1 NA TGCGCCAGCAGCATGCAGCGGTCAGGGGGGGCCAACGTCCTGACTTTC CASSMQRSGGANVLTF
NA TRBJ2-5 TRBV5-1 many TGCGCCAGCAGCTTGGCTGGGGGGATCCAAGAGACCCAGTACTTC CASSLAGGIQETQYF
TRBD1 TRBJ2-7 TRBV7-8 few TGTGCCAGCAGCTTAGAGACAGGGAGTACGTACGAGCAGTACTTC CASSLETGSTYEQYF
NA TRBJ2-5 TRBV27 few TGTGCCAGCAGTTTAATGGGCGTGGAGACCCAGTACTTC CASSLMGVETQYF
TRBD2 TRBJ2-7 TRBV6-2/TRBV6-3 once TGTGCCAGCAGTTACTCGGCGGGAGTATCCTACAATGAGCAGTACTTC CASSYSAGVSYNEQYF
NA TRBJ1-2 TRBV7-9 NA TGTGCCAGCAGCAAGACAGGAAAAGGCTACACCTTC CASSKTGKGYTF
NA TRBJ2-5 TRBV15 NA TGTGCCACCAGCAGAGGGGGGTCGGAGACCCAGTACTTC CATSRGGSETQYF
NA TRBJ2-3 TRBV25-1 once TGTGCCAGCAGTGAATTCGGTCCAGTCACAGATACGCAGTATTTT CASSEFGPVTDTQYF
TRBD2 TRBJ2-3 TRBV9 NA TGTGCCAGCAGCGAGGGGCCTGGGACTAGCGGGGGGGCCCAGGATACGCAGTATTTT CASSEGPGTSGGAQDTQYF
NA TRBJ2-3 TRBV3-1 NA TGTGCCAGCAGCCAACCTCCATACACAGATACGCAGTATTTT CASSQPPYTDTQYF
NA TRBJ1-2 TRBV29-1 NA TGCAGCGTTGCAGACGGGACCAACTATGGCTACACCTTC CSVADGTNYGYTF
TRBD1 TRBJ1-2 TRBV27 NA TGTGCCAGCAGTCTCGCGGACAGGGATTCCTATGGCTACACCTTC CASSLADRDSYGYTF
NA TRBJ1-2 TRBV18 NA TGTGCCACCAGGCAAGGTTATGGCTACACCTTC CATRQGYGYTF
NA TRBJ2-5 TRBV5-8 NA TGTGCCAGCGCCTTGGGCATCCAAGAGACCCAGTACTTC CASALGIQETQYF
NA TRBJ1-2 TRBV25-1 NA TGTGCCAGCAGTGAATCCCAAGCTAACTATGGCTACACCTTC CASSESQANYGYTF
NA TRBJ2-7 TRBV20-1 few TGCAGTGCGGGCCGGGACGGCGTTTCCCGGGAGCAGTACTTC CSAGRDGVSREQYF
NA TRBJ2-2 TRBV7-2 NA TGTGCCAGCAGCTCCGGGGGCCTCGACACCGGGGAGCTGTTTTTT CASSSGGLDTGELFF
NA TRBJ2-4 TRBV11-2 NA TGTGCCAGCAGCTTAGACCCTCAACGGTTAGCCAAAAACATTCAGTACTTC CASSLDPQRLAKNIQYF
NA TRBJ2-3 TRBV29-1 NA TGCAGCGTTGAACCAAACGGGACCGGCACAGATACGCAGTATTTT CSVEPNGTGTDTQYF
NA TRBJ1-1 TRBV5-4 once TGTGCCAGCAGCTACCCTGCGAGGACGGAAGCTTTCTTT CASSYPARTEAFF
NA TRBJ1-6 TRBV21-1 few TGTGCCAGCAGCAAAGCGCTCGGTGGTGCAGGGACAGGGGGCGAAACAGGGAATTCACCCCTCCACTTT CASSKALGGAGTGGETGNSPLHF
TRBD1 TRBJ1-6 TRBV6-6 NA TGTGCCAGCAGTTACCTGGACAGGGATAATTCACCCCTCCACTTT CASSYLDRDNSPLHF
NA TRBJ2-5 TRBV9 NA TGTGCCAGCAGCGTAGGGGGTGGGTACTTC CASSVGGGYF
TRBD1 TRBJ2-5 TRBV6-5 NA TGTGCCAGCAACCCAAACAGGGGCGCCCAAGAGACCCAGTACTTC CASNPNRGAQETQYF
TRBD2 TRBJ2-1 TRBV6-1 NA TGTGCCAGCAGTGTTGGAGCGGGGGGGCCAGGTGAGCAGTTCTTC CASSVGAGGPGEQFF
NA TRBJ2-1 TRBV29-1 few TGCAGCGTTGAAGATCAAAGTGGCGGGTTCTTC CSVEDQSGGFF
TRBD1 TRBJ2-7 TRBV7-2 NA TGTGCCAGCAGCTTACCTGGACAGGGGGCGACCTACGAGCAGTACTTC CASSLPGQGATYEQYF
NA TRBJ1-5 TRBV20-1 NA TGCAGTGCGGAGGGGAGGATACCTAATCAGCCCCAGCATTTT CSAEGRIPNQPQHF